Listed below are T cell receptor beta chains from one sample, sequenced in a study of blood T cell repertoires in COVID-19. Using immunoSEQ multiplex PCR, the repertoire was profiled, and TCRdb retains in-frame clones only, with some absent. The sample comprises some 180,000 clones, roughly 76% of which are singletons, and approximately 10% rests with the top ten. Material: peripheral blood. These receptors originate from a middle-aged woman with COVID-19, enrolled during active disease. Each CDR3 is given with its conserved first and last residue. D genes are given only for firm matches. A row's size may be missing; if present it is once, few, many or a size class.

d_call,j_call,v_call,clone_size,cdr3_aa,cdr3_nt
-,TRBJ2-3,TRBV7-3,-,CASSLLGGIEDTQYF,TGTGCCAGCAGCTTACTGGGCGGGATAGAAGATACGCAGTATTTT
-,TRBJ1-5,TRBV6-4,-,CASRMDSGSNQPQHF,TGTGCCAGCAGAATGGACAGTGGGAGCAATCAGCCCCAGCATTTT
-,TRBJ1-4,TRBV18,-,CASSPGSTGLNEKLFF,TGTGCCAGCTCACCAGGATCGACAGGCCTTAATGAAAAACTGTTTTTT
TRBD2,TRBJ2-1,TRBV28,-,CASSLGGGDSYNEQFF,TGTGCCAGCAGTTTAGGCGGGGGGGACTCCTACAATGAGCAGTTCTTC
-,TRBJ1-1,TRBV20-1,-,CSARETGAAFF,TGCAGTGCTAGAGAGACAGGCGCGGCTTTCTTT
TRBD2,TRBJ2-7,TRBV7-9,-,CASTTSGGSYEQYF,TGTGCCAGCACCACTAGCGGGGGGTCCTACGAGCAGTACTTC
-,TRBJ1-2,TRBV20-1,-,CSARGAAYTF,TGCAGTGCTAGAGGCGCTGCCTACACCTTC
TRBD2,TRBJ2-1,TRBV3-1/TRBV3-2,once,CASSRAGEEFF,TGTGCCAGCAGCCGAGCGGGGGAGGAGTTCTTC
TRBD2,TRBJ2-1,TRBV27,-,CASSLGAGGNEQFF,TGTGCCAGCAGTTTAGGTGCGGGAGGGAATGAGCAGTTCTTC
-,TRBJ1-2,TRBV9,-,CASSPRVTDYYGYTF,TGTGCCAGCAGCCCTCGTGTGACAGATTACTATGGCTACACCTTC
-,TRBJ2-3,TRBV5-6,-,CASSLGLSLAPDTQYF,TGTGCCAGCAGCTTGGGCCTTAGTCTAGCCCCAGATACGCAGTATTTT
-,TRBJ1-1,TRBV6-5,-,CASSKQGNTEAFF,TGTGCCAGCAGTAAACAGGGGAACACTGAAGCTTTCTTT
-,TRBJ2-2,TRBV28,-,CASSDSSTGELFF,TGTGCCAGCAGTGACAGCTCCACCGGGGAGCTGTTTTTT
-,TRBJ2-1,TRBV20-1,few,CSASNRGGPYNEQFF,TGCAGTGCTAGTAACAGGGGGGGACCCTACAATGAGCAGTTCTTC
-,TRBJ2-1,TRBV19,-,CASYRSGEQFF,TGTGCCAGTTACAGGTCGGGTGAGCAGTTCTTC
-,TRBJ2-7,TRBV7-8,-,CASSSRDARTYGQYF,TGTGCCAGCAGCTCCCGGGATGCCAGAACCTATGGGCAGTACTTC
TRBD1,TRBJ2-2,TRBV7-9,-,CASGQGNTGELFF,TGTGCCAGCGGACAGGGGAACACCGGGGAGCTGTTTTTT
-,TRBJ1-6,TRBV4-1,once,CASSHRSFRLPNSPLHF,TGCGCCAGCAGCCATAGATCCTTCAGGCTTCCCAATTCACCCCTCCACTTT
-,TRBJ2-1,TRBV6-4,-,CASSAGSYNEQFF,TGTGCCAGCAGTGCGGGATCCTACAATGAGCAGTTCTTC
TRBD1,TRBJ1-5,TRBV7-8,once,CASRGTANSNQPQHF,TGTGCCAGCAGAGGGACAGCAAATAGCAATCAGCCCCAGCATTTT
-,TRBJ1-1,TRBV4-1,-,CASSQAGVAFF,TGCGCCAGCAGCCAGGCAGGGGTAGCTTTCTTT
TRBD2,TRBJ2-1,TRBV10-2,once,CASLIPGLAGGPDNEQFF,TGCGCCAGCCTTATCCCGGGACTAGCGGGGGGGCCAGACAATGAGCAGTTCTTC
-,TRBJ1-1,TRBV7-8,-,CASSRGGGRPNTEAFF,TGTGCCAGCAGCAGAGGGGGGGGACGCCCGAACACTGAAGCTTTCTTT
TRBD1,TRBJ2-2,TRBV9,-,CASSGQGMAGELFF,TGTGCCAGCAGCGGACAGGGTATGGCCGGGGAGCTGTTTTTT
-,TRBJ2-7,TRBV7-9,-,CASSFGTRVGEQYF,TGTGCCAGCAGCTTCGGGACTCGTGTGGGCGAGCAGTACTTC
TRBD2,TRBJ2-2,TRBV2,-,CASRRGLAGGPNTGELFF,TGTGCCAGCCGGAGAGGACTAGCGGGGGGGCCGAACACCGGGGAGCTGTTTTTT
TRBD2,TRBJ2-1,TRBV2,once,CASSDKGLAGVINEQFF,TGTGCCAGCAGCGACAAAGGACTAGCGGGGGTCATTAATGAGCAGTTCTTC
-,TRBJ2-3,TRBV4-1,-,CASSSRTTGTDTQYF,TGCGCCAGCAGCTCCCGGACTACCGGAACAGATACGCAGTATTTT
-,TRBJ1-5,TRBV10-3,-,CAISESSYQPQHF,TGTGCCATCAGTGAGTCATCCTATCAGCCCCAGCATTTT
-,TRBJ1-2,TRBV12-3/TRBV12-4,-,CASSFGRATYF,TGTGCCAGCAGTTTTGGCAGGGCCACATACTTC
-,TRBJ1-5,TRBV4-1,once,CASSQEPGIRQPQHF,TGCGCCAGCAGCCAAGAACCAGGGATTCGTCAGCCCCAGCATTTT
-,TRBJ2-5,TRBV6-5,-,CASSYGQYQETQYF,TGTGCCAGCAGTTACGGGCAGTACCAAGAGACCCAGTACTTC
-,TRBJ1-5,TRBV6-6,few,CASSYRTDNQPQHF,TGTGCCAGCAGTTACCGGACAGACAATCAGCCCCAGCATTTT
TRBD1,TRBJ1-5,TRBV15,once,CATSRGQGNNQPQHF,TGTGCCACCAGCAGAGGACAGGGAAACAATCAGCCCCAGCATTTT
-,TRBJ1-6,TRBV3-1/TRBV3-2,-,CASSQTGNNSPLHF,TGTGCCAGCAGCCAAACAGGGAATAATTCACCCCTCCACTTT
-,TRBJ2-3,TRBV19,-,CASSIDLVVTDTQYF,TGTGCCAGTAGTATAGATTTAGTGGTCACAGATACGCAGTATTTT
-,TRBJ2-7,TRBV2,-,CAIQFQGPYDEQYF,TGTGCCATCCAGTTCCAGGGGCCCTACGACGAGCAGTACTTC
TRBD1,TRBJ2-2,TRBV19,-,CASSYTGGGYGTGELFF,TGTGCCAGTAGCTACACAGGGGGCGGGTATGGGACCGGGGAGCTGTTTTTT
-,TRBJ1-4,TRBV2,-,CAGRTSPNEKLFF,TGTGCCGGAAGGACAAGCCCAAATGAAAAACTGTTTTTT
-,TRBJ2-7,TRBV7-3,-,CASSRSDGMSYEQYF,TGTGCCAGCAGCAGGTCTGACGGGATGTCCTACGAGCAGTACTTC
-,TRBJ1-4,TRBV4-1,-,CASSQETLGWRTNEKLFF,TGCGCCAGCAGCCAAGAAACGCTAGGTTGGCGGACTAATGAAAAACTGTTTTTT
-,TRBJ1-2,TRBV7-8,once,CASSLVNRNYGYTF,TGTGCCAGCAGCTTAGTGAACAGAAACTATGGCTACACCTTC